This T cell receptor beta chain comes out of a study of vaccination and CD4 T cells after COVID-19. On this clonotype itself: What it recognizes is unknown.

An Oncomine TCR Beta short-read assay was used to sequence the DNA from cultured CD4+ T cells. TCRdb re-called the PCR reads through MiXCR, storing one row per CDR3 protein. The table includes over 15,000 distinct CDR3 sequences, about 51% detected once. Per germline, CDR1 MNHEY and CDR2 SVGEGT. The ends lost 6 bases at V and 8 bases at J; junction bases unmatched: 7. This CDR3 comprises 14 residues. Time point described: late sampling 161 to 241 days after vaccination in a few convalescent patients. Treatment specified: 10-day PBMC culture with coronavirus spike peptide pools or control peptides (ViraFEST assay).

The gene calls are TRBV6-2 or TRBV6-3 and TRBJ2-1, with 10 bases matching TRBD2. The receptor's source is a human donor who had recovered from COVID-19. The source was CD4+ T cells from blood, cultured in vitro, collected about 7 months after SARS-CoV-2 vaccination. The chain's CDR3 is CASRPSGRADEQFF. Written as DNA, the CDR3 is TGTGCCAGCAGACCAAGCGGGAGGGCCGATGAGCAGTTCTTC.